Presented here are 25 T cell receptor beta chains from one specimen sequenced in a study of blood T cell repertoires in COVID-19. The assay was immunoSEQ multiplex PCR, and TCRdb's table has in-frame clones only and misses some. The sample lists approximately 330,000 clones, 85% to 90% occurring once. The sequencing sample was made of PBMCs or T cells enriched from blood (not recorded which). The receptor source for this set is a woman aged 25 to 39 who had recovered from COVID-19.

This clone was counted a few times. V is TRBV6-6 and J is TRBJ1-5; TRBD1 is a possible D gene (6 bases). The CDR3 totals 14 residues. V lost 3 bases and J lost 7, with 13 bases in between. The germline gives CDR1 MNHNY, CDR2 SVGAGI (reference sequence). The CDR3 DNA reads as TGTGCCAGCAGTTATTTTGGGGGCGGCCAGCCCCAGCATTTT. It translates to CASSYFGGGQPQHF.

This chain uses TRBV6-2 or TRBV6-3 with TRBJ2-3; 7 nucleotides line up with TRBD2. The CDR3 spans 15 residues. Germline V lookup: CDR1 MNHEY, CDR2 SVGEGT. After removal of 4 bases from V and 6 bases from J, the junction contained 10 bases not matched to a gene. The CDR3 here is CASSFTSEVDDTQYF. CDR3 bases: TGTGCCAGCAGTTTCACTAGCGAAGTAGATGATACGCAGTATTTT.

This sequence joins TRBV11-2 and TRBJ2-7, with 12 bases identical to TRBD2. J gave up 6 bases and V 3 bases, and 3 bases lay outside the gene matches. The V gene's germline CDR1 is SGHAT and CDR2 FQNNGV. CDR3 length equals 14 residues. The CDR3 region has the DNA TGTGCCAGCAGCTTGACTAGCGGGAGCGCCGAGCAGTACTTC. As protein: CASSLTSGSAEQYF. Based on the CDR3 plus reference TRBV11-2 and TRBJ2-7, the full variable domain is EAGVAQSPRYKIIEKRQSVAFWCNPISGHATLYWYQQILGQGPKLLIQFQNNGVVDDSQLPKDRFSAERLKGVDSTLKIQPAKLEDSAVYLCASSLTSGSAEQYFGPGTRLTVT.

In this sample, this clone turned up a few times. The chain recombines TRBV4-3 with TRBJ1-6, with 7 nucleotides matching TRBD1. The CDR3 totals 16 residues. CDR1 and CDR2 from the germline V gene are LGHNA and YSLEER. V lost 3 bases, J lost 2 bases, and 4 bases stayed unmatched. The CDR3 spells CASSQGGTAYNSPLHF. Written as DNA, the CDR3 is TGCGCCAGCAGCCAGGGTGGGACAGCCTATAATTCACCCCTCCACTTT.

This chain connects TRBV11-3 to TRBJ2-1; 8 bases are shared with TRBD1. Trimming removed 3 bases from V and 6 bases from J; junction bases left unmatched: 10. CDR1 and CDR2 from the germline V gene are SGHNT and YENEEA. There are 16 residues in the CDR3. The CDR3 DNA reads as TGTGCCAGCAGCTTCGGTCAGACAGGGGTAGGCAATGAGCAGTTCTTC. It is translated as CASSFGQTGVGNEQFF. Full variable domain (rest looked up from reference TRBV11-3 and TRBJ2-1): EAGVVQSPRYKIIEKKQPVAFWCNPISGHNTLYWYLQNLGQGPELLIRYENEEAVDDSQLPKDRFSAERLKGVDSTLKIQPAELGDSAVYLCASSFGQTGVGNEQFFGPGTRLTVL.

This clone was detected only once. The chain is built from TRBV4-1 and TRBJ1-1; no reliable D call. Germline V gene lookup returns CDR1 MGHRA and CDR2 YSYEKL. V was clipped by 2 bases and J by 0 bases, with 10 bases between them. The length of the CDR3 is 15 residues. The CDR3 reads CASSQSPVMNTEAFF. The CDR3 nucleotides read TGCGCCAGCAGCCAATCTCCAGTCATGAACACTGAAGCTTTCTTT.

CDR3: CASSPLREAGELFF. The CDR3 nucleotides are TGTGCCAGCAGCCCCCTTCGGGAGGCCGGGGAGCTGTTTTTT. V usage is TRBV7-3 and J usage is TRBJ2-2; TRBD2 agrees at 7 bases. Germline CDR1 SGHTA, CDR2 FQGTGA. The CDR3 consists of 14 residues. Trimming took 5 bases from V and 6 from J; bases not matched to a gene: 6.

The CDR3 protein is CASSPTSGSSNEQFF. The DNA for the CDR3 is TGTGCCAGCAGCCCTACTAGCGGGAGCTCCAATGAGCAGTTCTTC. The chain carries TRBV6-4 and TRBJ2-1; 11 bases fit TRBD2. The CDR3 consists of 15 residues. Per the germline V gene, CDR1 is MRHNA and CDR2 is SNTAGT. Trimming removed 6 bases from V and 6 bases from J; junction bases left unmatched: 7.

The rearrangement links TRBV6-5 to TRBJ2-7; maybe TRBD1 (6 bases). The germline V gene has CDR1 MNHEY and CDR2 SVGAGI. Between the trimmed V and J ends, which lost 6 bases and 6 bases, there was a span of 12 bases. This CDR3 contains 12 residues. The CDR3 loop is CASSPTGIEQYF. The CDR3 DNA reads TGTGCCAGCAGCCCAACAGGGATCGAGCAGTACTTC.

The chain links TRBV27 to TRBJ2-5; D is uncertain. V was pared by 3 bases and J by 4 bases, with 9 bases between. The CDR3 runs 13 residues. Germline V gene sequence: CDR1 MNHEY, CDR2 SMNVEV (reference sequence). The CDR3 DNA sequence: TGTGCCAGCAGTTTTCGATGGCCAGAGACCCAGTACTTC. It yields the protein CASSFRWPETQYF.

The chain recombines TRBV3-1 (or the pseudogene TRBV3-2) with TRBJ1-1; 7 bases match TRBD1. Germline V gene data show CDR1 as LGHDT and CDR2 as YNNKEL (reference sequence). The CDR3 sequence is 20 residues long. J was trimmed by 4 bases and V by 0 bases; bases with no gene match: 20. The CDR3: CASSQDLLRTGFFRATEAFF. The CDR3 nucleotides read TGTGCCAGCAGCCAAGATCTGTTAAGGACAGGATTTTTTAGAGCCACTGAAGCTTTCTTT.

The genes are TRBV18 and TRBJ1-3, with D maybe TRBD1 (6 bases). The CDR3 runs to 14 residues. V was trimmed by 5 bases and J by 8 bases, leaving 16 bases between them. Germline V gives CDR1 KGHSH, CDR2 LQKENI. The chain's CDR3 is CASSTTGFWDTIYF. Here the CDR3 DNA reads TGTGCCAGCTCAACTACAGGGTTCTGGGACACCATATATTTT.

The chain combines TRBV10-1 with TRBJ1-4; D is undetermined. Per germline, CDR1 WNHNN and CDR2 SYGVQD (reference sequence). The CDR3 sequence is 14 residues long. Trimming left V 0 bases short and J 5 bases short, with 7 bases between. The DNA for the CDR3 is TGCGCCAGCAGTGAGTCATTGGGCAATGAAAAACTGTTTTTT. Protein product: CASSESLGNEKLFF.

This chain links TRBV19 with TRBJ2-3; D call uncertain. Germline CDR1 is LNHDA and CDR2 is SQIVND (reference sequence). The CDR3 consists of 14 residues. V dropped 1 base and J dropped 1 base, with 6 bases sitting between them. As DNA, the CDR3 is TGTGCCAGTAGTATAGCCTCTGGCACAGATACGCAGTATTTT. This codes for CASSIASGTDTQYF.

The CDR3 region is CASGLVLGLPHEQYF. The CDR3 nucleotides read TGTGCTAGTGGTTTGGTACTGGGGCTGCCCCACGAGCAGTACTTC. This chain connects TRBV12-5 to TRBJ2-7; tentative D call: TRBD1 (5 bases). In germline, CDR1 is LGHNT, CDR2 FRNRAP. Trimming removed 0 bases from V and 5 bases from J, with 14 bases in between. The CDR3 has 15 amino acids.

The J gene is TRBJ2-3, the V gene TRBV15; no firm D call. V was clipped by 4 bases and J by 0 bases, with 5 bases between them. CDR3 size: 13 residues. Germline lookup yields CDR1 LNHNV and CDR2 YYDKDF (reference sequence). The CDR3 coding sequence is TGTGCCACCAGCACAGGAAGCACAGATACGCAGTATTTT. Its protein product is CATSTGSTDTQYF.

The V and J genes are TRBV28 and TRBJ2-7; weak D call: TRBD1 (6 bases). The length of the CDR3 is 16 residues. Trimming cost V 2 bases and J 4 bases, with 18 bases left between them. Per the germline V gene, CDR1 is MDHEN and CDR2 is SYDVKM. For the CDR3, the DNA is TGTGCCAGCAGTTTAGTGGTAGACAGGCGCGTTTACGAGCAGTACTTC. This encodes CASSLVVDRRVYEQYF.

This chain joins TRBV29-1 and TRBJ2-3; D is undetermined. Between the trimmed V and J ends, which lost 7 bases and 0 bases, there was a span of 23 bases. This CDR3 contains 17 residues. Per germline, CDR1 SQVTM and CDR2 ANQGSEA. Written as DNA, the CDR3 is TGCAGCGGGCACGAACCCTCCGGAGAGACTAGCACAGATACGCAGTATTTT. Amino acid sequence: CSGHEPSGETSTDTQYF.

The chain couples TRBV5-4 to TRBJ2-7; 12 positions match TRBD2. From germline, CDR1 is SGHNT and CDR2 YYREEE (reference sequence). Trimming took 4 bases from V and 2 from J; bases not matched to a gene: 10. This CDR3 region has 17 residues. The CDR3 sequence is CASSPTLLAGGTYEQYF. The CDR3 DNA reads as TGTGCCAGCAGCCCCACCCTACTAGCGGGAGGAACCTACGAGCAGTACTTC.

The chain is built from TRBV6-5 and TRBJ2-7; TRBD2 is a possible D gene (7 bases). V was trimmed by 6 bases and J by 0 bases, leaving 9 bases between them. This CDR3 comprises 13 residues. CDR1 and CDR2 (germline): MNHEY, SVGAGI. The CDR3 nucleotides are TGTGCCAGCAGGCGGGGGCTCTCCTACGAGCAGTACTTC. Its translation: CASRRGLSYEQYF.

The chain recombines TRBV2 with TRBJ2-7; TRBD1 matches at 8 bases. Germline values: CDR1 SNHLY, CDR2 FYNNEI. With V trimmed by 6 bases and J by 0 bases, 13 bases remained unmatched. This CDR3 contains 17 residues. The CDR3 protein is CASRWDRSYSRSYEQYF. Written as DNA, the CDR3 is TGTGCCAGCAGGTGGGACAGGTCCTACTCCCGCTCCTACGAGCAGTACTTC.

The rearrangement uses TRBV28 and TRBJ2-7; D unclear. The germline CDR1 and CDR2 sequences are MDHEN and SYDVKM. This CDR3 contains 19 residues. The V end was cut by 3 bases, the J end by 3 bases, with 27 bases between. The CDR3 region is CASSFSPFGRSWQNYEQYF. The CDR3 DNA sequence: TGTGCCAGCAGTTTTTCTCCATTCGGTCGGAGCTGGCAGAACTACGAGCAGTACTTC. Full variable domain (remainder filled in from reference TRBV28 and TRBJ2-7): DVKVTQSSRYLVKRTGEKVFLECVQDMDHENMFWYRQDPGLGLRLIYFSYDVKMKEKGDIPEGYSVSREKKERFSLILESASTNQTSMYLCASSFSPFGRSWQNYEQYFGPGTRLTVT.

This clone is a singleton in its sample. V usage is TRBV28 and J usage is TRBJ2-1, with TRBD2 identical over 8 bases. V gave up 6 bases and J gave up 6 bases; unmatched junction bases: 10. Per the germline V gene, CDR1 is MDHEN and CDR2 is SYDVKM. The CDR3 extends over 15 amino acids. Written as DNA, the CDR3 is TGTGCCAGCAGGTCCGGGGGAGCGGGAGCCAATGAGCAGTTCTTC. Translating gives CASRSGGAGANEQFF.

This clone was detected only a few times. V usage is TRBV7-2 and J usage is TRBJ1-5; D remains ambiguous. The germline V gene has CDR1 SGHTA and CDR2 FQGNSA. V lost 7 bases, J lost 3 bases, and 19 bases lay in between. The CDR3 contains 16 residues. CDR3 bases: TGTGCCAGCAAGGTTTCGGGAGGGCCGGCCAATCAGCCCCAGCATTTT. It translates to CASKVSGGPANQPQHF.

The CDR3 region is CASSGQMNTEAFF. The DNA of the CDR3 is TGTGCCAGCAGCGGACAGATGAACACTGAAGCTTTCTTT. The chain couples TRBV9 to TRBJ1-1, with D possibly being TRBD1 (5 bases). The V gene's germline CDR1 is SGDLS and CDR2 YYNGEE. This CDR3 is built from 13 residues. V was shortened by 3 bases and J by 0 bases, with 6 bases between the two germline ends.